A selection of T cell receptor beta chains follows, all from one sample in a study of spatial heterogeneity in lung cancer. TCRdb called the 5' RACE reads again in MiXCR, with one record for every CDR3 protein. This table holds about 28,000 distinct CDR3 sequences, around 6.5% found once. Sequenced material: lung tumor tissue, taken at surgery. Every receptor here comes from a male donor with early-stage non-small cell lung cancer. CDR3s include the opening cysteine and the closing phenylalanine or tryptophan. A D gene is named only where the DNA matches it firmly. For some rows the clone size is stated as once, few or many, or as a class when expanded; others skip it.

TRBJ1-1,TRBV27,NA,NA,CASSRRVFGTEAFF,TGTGCCAGCAGCCGGCGGGTGTTCGGGACTGAAGCTTTCTTT
TRBJ1-6,TRBV7-2,NA,NA,CASSLDRATSPLHF,TGTGCCAGCAGCTTAGACAGGGCTACCTCACCCCTCCACTTT
TRBJ2-5,TRBV2,NA,many,CASRTDQETQYF,TGTGCCAGCAGGACAGACCAAGAGACCCAGTACTTC
TRBJ2-1,TRBV4-1,TRBD1,many,CASSPTGRDNEQFF,TGCGCCAGCAGCCCGACAGGGAGAGACAATGAGCAGTTCTTC
TRBJ2-7,TRBV10-3,TRBD1,many,CAISVYGTGEIHYEQYF,TGTGCCATCAGTGTTTACGGGACAGGTGAAATACACTACGAGCAGTACTTC
TRBJ2-7,TRBV18,NA,NA,CASSLSYEQYF,TGTGCCAGCTCGCTCTCCTACGAGCAGTACTTC
TRBJ1-1,TRBV29-1,TRBD1,many,CSVEGIRGPPNTEAFF,TGCAGCGTTGAAGGGATCAGGGGGCCCCCGAACACTGAAGCTTTCTTT
TRBJ2-2,TRBV6-6,NA,NA,CASGTQKNTGELFF,TGTGCCAGCGGGACGCAAAAGAACACCGGGGAGCTGTTTTTT
TRBJ2-5,TRBV10-3,TRBD1,many,CAISDLGGGETQYF,TGTGCCATCAGTGACCTAGGGGGCGGGGAGACCCAGTACTTC
TRBJ2-2,TRBV7-2,NA,many,CASSLAHTGELFF,TGTGCCAGCAGCTTAGCGCACACCGGGGAGCTGTTTTTT
TRBJ2-5,TRBV4-1,NA,many,CASSQDPGTETQYF,TGCGCCAGCAGCCAAGATCCGGGAACCGAGACCCAGTACTTC
TRBJ2-7,TRBV5-1,TRBD2,many,CASSLEASGGDEQYF,TGCGCCAGCAGCTTGGAGGCTAGCGGGGGGGACGAGCAGTACTTC
TRBJ2-1,TRBV10-3,NA,few,CAIRGSGVNEQFF,TGTGCCATCAGAGGATCAGGTGTTAATGAGCAGTTCTTC
TRBJ2-5,TRBV4-1,NA,many,CASSLFGGDQETQYF,TGCGCCAGCAGCCTCTTCGGCGGGGATCAAGAGACCCAGTACTTC
TRBJ2-7,TRBV7-9,NA,many,CASDDSYEQYF,TGTGCCAGCGACGACAGCTACGAGCAGTACTTC
TRBJ1-4,TRBV20-1,TRBD1,many,CSARSGGNEKLFF,TGCAGTGCTAGATCAGGGGGGAATGAAAAACTGTTTTTT
TRBJ1-2,TRBV6-5,TRBD1,few,CASSRDRAYGYTF,TGTGCCAGCAGTCGCGACAGGGCCTATGGCTACACCTTC
TRBJ1-2,TRBV6-1,NA,many,CASSLGPGTVSGGYTF,TGTGCCAGCAGTCTGGGTCCCGGGACCGTCTCGGGTGGCTACACCTTC
TRBJ2-5,TRBV4-1,TRBD1,many,CASSRDTGTGETQYF,TGCGCCAGCAGCCGAGACACCGGGACAGGGGAGACCCAGTACTTC
TRBJ2-3,TRBV11-2,TRBD1,many,CASSRDRAQDTQYF,TGTGCCAGCAGCCGGGACAGGGCGCAAGATACGCAGTATTTT
TRBJ2-1,TRBV4-3,NA,many,CASSQVLLFSSYNEQFF,TGCGCCAGCAGCCAAGTCCTCCTTTTTAGCTCCTACAATGAGCAGTTCTTC
TRBJ1-1,TRBV6-2/TRBV6-3,NA,NA,CASSYPTGGRNTEAFF,TGTGCCAGCAGTTACCCCACCGGGGGCCGAAACACTGAAGCTTTCTTT
TRBJ2-5,TRBV6-2/TRBV6-3,NA,many,CASSYGRGETQYF,TGTGCCAGCAGTTACGGAAGGGGAGAGACCCAGTACTTC
TRBJ2-5,TRBV2,NA,NA,CASTTGGETQYF,TGTGCCAGCACTACTGGGGGGGAGACCCAGTACTTC
TRBJ2-5,TRBV5-4,NA,NA,CASSPQPVGGPSETQYF,TGTGCCAGCAGTCCTCAGCCAGTGGGGGGGCCCAGTGAGACCCAGTACTTC
TRBJ2-1,TRBV3-1,NA,many,CASSQGGTPIYNEQFF,TGTGCCAGCAGCCAAGGGGGGACTCCGATCTACAATGAGCAGTTCTTC
TRBJ2-7,TRBV28,TRBD1,NA,CASSSQGALDEQYF,TGTGCCAGCAGTTCCCAGGGGGCGCTGGACGAGCAGTACTTC
TRBJ2-2,TRBV28,NA,many,CASSDTSNTGELFF,TGTGCCAGCAGTGACACCTCGAACACCGGGGAGCTGTTTTTT
TRBJ2-4,TRBV5-4,TRBD1,many,CASSRGRGQGNIQYF,TGTGCCAGCAGCCGCGGCAGGGGACAGGGGAACATTCAGTACTTC
TRBJ2-6,TRBV29-1,NA,NA,CSVYNRKSSGANVLTF,TGCAGCGTTTATAACAGGAAGAGCTCTGGGGCCAACGTCCTGACTTTC
TRBJ1-2,TRBV6-5,NA,many,CASSYRVQYSYGYTF,TGTGCCAGCAGTTACAGGGTGCAATACTCCTATGGCTACACCTTC
TRBJ2-1,TRBV10-3,NA,few,CAISGAGWEDNEQFF,TGTGCCATCAGTGGGGCAGGGTGGGAAGACAATGAGCAGTTCTTC
TRBJ2-6,TRBV20-1,NA,NA,CSAETGRVNVLTF,TGCAGTGCCGAGACAGGAAGGGTCAACGTCCTGACTTTC
TRBJ1-6,TRBV27,NA,NA,CASSLGQDPGHSPLHF,TGTGCCAGCAGTTTAGGCCAGGACCCCGGACATTCACCCCTCCACTTT
TRBJ1-2,TRBV7-2,NA,many,CASSFFQQGYTF,TGTGCCAGCAGCTTTTTCCAACAGGGCTACACCTTC
TRBJ2-3,TRBV19,TRBD1,few,CASTDRSTDTQYF,TGTGCCAGTACGGACAGGAGCACAGATACGCAGTATTTT
TRBJ2-1,TRBV11-3,TRBD2,many,CASSLLAGGSSYNEQFF,TGTGCCAGCAGCTTACTAGCGGGGGGGAGCTCCTACAATGAGCAGTTCTTC
TRBJ2-2,TRBV20-1,NA,few,CSASGGQNTGELFF,TGCAGTGCTAGCGGGGGCCAAAACACCGGGGAGCTGTTTTTT
TRBJ2-7,TRBV5-6,NA,few,CASSPIRGDEQYF,TGTGCCAGCAGCCCCATTAGGGGCGACGAGCAGTACTTC